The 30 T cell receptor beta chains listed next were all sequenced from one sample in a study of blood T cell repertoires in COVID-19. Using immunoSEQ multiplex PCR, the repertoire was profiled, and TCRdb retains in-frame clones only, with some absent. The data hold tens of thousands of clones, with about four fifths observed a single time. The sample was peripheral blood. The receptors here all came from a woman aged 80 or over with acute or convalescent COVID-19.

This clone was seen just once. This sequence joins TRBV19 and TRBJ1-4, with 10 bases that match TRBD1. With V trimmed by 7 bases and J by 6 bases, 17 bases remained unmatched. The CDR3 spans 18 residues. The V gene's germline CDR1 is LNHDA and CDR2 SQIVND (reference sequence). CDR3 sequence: CASTRQGAAGKRYEKLFF. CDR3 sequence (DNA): TGTGCCAGTACCCGACAGGGGGCCGCCGGGAAGAGATATGAAAAACTGTTTTTT.

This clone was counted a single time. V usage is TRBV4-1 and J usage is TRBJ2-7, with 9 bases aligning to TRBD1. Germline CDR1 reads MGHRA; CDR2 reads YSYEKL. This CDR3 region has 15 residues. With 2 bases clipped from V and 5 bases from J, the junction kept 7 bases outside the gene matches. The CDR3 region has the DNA TGCGCCAGCAGCCAATACCTGACAGGGGGAAACGAGCAGTACTTC. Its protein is CASSQYLTGGNEQYF.

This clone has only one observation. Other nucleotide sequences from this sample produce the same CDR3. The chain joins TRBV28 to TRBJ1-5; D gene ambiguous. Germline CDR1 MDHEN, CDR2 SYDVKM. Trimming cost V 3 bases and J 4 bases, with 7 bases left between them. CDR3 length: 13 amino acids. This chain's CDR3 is CASSFSQNQPQHF. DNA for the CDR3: TGTGCCAGCAGTTTTTCCCAGAATCAGCCCCAGCATTTT.

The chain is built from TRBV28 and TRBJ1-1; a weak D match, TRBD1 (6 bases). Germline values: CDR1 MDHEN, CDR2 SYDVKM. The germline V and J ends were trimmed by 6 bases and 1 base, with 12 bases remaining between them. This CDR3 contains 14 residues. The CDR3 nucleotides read TGTGCCAGCAGAAACGACAGGAGGAACACTGAAGCTTTCTTT. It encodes CASRNDRRNTEAFF.

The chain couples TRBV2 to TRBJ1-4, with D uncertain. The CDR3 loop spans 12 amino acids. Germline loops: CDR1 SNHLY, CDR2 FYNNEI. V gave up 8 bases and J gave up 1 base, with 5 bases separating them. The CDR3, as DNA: TGTGCCAGCTCCGTAACTAATGAAAAACTGTTTTTT. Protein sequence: CASSVTNEKLFF. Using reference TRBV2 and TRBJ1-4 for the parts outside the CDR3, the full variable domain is EPEVTQTPSHQVTQMGQEVILRCVPISNHLYFYWYRQILGQKVEFLVSFYNNEISEKSEIFDDQFSVERPDGSNFTLKIRSTKLEDSAMYFCASSVTNEKLFFGSGTQLSVL.

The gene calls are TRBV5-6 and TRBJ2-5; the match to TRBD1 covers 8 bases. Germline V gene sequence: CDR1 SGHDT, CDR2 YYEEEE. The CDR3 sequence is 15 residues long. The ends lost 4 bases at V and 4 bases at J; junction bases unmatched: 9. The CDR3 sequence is CASSTRTGPVETQYF. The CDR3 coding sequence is TGTGCCAGCAGCACCCGGACAGGGCCCGTAGAGACCCAGTACTTC.

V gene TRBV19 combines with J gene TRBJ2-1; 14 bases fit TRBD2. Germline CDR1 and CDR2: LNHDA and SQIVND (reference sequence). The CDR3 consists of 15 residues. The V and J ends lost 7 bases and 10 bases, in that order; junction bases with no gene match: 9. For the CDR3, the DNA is TGTGCCAGTACCCCCGGGACTAGCGGGAGAGAAGAGCAGTTCTTC. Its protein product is CASTPGTSGREEQFF.

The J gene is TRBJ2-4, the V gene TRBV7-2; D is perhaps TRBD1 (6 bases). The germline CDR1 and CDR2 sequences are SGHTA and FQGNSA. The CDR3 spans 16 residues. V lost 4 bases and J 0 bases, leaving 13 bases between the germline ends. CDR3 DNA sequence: TGTGCCAGCAGCTCCCCGGGACAAATAGCCAAAAACATTCAGTACTTC. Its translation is CASSSPGQIAKNIQYF. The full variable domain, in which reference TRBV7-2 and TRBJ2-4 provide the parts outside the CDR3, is GAGVSQSPSNKVTEKGKDVELRCDPISGHTALYWYRQSLGQGLEFLIYFQGNSAPDKSGLPSDRFSAERTGGSVSTLTIQRTQQEDSAVYLCASSSPGQIAKNIQYFGAGTRLSVL.

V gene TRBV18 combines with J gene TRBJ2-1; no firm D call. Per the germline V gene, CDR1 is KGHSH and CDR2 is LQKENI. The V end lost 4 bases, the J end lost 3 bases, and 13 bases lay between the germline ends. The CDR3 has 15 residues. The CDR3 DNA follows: TGTGCCAGCTCACTAATTCTAGGCAGCTACAATGAGCAGTTCTTC. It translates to CASSLILGSYNEQFF.

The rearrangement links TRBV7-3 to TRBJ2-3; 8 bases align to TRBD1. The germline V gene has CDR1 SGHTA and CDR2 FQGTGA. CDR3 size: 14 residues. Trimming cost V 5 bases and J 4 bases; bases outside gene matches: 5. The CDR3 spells CASSPQGAADTQYF. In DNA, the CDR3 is TGTGCCAGCAGCCCGCAGGGGGCGGCAGATACGCAGTATTTT.

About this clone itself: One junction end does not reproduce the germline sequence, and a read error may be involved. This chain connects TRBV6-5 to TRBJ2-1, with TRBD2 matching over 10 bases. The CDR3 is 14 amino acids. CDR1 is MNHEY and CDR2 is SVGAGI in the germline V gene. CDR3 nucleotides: TGTGCCAGCAGGTCTAGCGGGAGTTACAGTGAGCAGTTCTTC. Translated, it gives CASRSSGSYSEQFF.

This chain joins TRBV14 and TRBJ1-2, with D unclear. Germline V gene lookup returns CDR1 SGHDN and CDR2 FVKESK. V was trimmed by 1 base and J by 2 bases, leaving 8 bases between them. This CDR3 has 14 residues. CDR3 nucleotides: TGTGCCAGCAGCCAAGCAGGCGTGAACTATGGCTACACCTTC. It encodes CASSQAGVNYGYTF.

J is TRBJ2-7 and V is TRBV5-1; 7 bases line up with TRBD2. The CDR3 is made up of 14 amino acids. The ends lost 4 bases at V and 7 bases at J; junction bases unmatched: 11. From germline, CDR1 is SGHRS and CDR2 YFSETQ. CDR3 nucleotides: TGCGCCAGCAGCCTGGGGGGGGAAAGTACAGAGCAGTACTTC. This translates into CASSLGGESTEQYF.

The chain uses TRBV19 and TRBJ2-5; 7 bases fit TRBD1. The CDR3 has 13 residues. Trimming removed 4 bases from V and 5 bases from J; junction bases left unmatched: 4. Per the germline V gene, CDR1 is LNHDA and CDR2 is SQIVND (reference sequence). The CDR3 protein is CASSRQGFETQYF. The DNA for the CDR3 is TGTGCCAGTAGTAGACAGGGATTTGAGACCCAGTACTTC.

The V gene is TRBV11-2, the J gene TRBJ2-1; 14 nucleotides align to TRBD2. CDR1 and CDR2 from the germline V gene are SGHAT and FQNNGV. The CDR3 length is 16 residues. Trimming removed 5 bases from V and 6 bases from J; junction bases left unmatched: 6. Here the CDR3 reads CASSEAGLAGVNEQFF. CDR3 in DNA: TGTGCCAGCAGCGAAGCGGGACTAGCGGGGGTCAATGAGCAGTTCTTC. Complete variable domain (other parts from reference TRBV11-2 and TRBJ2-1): EAGVAQSPRYKIIEKRQSVAFWCNPISGHATLYWYQQILGQGPKLLIQFQNNGVVDDSQLPKDRFSAERLKGVDSTLKIQPAKLEDSAVYLCASSEAGLAGVNEQFFGPGTRLTVL.

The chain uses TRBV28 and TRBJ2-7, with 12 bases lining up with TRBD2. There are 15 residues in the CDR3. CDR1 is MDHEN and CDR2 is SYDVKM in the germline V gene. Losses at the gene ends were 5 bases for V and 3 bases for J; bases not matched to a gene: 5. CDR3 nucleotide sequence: TGTGCCAGCAGTGGAAGGACTAGCGGGAACTACGAGCAGTACTTC. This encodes CASSGRTSGNYEQYF.

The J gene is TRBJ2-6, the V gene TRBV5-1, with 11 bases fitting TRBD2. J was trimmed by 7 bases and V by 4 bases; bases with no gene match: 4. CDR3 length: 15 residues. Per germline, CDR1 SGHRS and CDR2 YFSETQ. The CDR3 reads CASSPLAGDANVLTF. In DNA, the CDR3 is TGCGCCAGCAGCCCACTAGCGGGAGATGCCAACGTCCTGACTTTC.

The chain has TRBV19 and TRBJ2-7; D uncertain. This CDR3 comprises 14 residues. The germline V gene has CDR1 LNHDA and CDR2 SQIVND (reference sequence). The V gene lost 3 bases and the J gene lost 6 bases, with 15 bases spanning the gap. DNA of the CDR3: TGTGCCAGTAGTATTGGGCAGGTTCCGCTCGAGCAGTACTTC. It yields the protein CASSIGQVPLEQYF.

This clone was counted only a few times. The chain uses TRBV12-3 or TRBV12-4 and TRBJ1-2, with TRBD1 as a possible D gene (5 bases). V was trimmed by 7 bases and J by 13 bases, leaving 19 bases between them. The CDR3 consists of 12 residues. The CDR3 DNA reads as TGTGCCAGCACCCGGGAGGTCAGGGTTTTCACCTTC. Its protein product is CASTREVRVFTF.

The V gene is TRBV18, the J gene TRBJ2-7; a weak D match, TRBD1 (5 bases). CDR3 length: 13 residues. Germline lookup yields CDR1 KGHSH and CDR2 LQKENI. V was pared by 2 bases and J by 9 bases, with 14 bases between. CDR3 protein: CASSPKQAGGQYF. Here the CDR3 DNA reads TGTGCCAGCTCACCAAAACAGGCCGGCGGGCAGTACTTC.

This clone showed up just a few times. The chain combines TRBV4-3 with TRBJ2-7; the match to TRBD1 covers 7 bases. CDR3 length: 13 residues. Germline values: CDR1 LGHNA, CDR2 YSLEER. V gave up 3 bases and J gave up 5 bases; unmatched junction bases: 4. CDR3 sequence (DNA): TGCGCCAGCAGCCATCGCCAGGGGGACGAGCAGTACTTC. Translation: CASSHRQGDEQYF.

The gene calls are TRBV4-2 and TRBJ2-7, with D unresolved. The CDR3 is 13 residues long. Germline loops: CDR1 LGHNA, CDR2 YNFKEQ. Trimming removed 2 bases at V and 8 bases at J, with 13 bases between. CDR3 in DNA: TGTGCCAGCAGCCAACCACGCGGCTGGCAGCAGTACTTC. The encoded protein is CASSQPRGWQQYF.

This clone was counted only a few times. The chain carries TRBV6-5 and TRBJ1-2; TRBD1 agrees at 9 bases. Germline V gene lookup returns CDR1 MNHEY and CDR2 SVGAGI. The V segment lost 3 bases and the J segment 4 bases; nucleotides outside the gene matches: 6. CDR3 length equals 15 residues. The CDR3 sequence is CASSYSTGGAYGYTF. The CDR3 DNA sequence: TGTGCCAGCAGTTATTCTACAGGGGGCGCCTATGGCTACACCTTC.

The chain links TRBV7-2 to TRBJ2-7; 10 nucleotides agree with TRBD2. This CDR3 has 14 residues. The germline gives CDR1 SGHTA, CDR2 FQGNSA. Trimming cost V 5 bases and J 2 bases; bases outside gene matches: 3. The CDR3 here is CASSHSGRTYEQYF. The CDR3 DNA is TGTGCCAGCAGCCATAGCGGGAGGACCTACGAGCAGTACTTC.

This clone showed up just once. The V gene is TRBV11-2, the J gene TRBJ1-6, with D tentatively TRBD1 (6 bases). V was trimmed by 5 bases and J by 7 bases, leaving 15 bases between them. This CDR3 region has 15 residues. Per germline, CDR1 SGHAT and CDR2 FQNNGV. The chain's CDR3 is CASSLGGGGNSPLHF. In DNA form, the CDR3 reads TGTGCCAGCAGCCTAGGGGGGGGAGGGAATTCACCCCTCCACTTT. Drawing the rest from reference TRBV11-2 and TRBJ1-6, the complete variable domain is EAGVAQSPRYKIIEKRQSVAFWCNPISGHATLYWYQQILGQGPKLLIQFQNNGVVDDSQLPKDRFSAERLKGVDSTLKIQPAKLEDSAVYLCASSLGGGGNSPLHFGNGTRLTVT.

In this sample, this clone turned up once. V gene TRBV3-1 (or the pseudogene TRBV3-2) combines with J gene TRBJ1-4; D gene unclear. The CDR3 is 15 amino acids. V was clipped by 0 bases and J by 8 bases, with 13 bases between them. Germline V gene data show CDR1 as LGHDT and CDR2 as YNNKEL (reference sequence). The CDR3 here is CASSQDRDGGEKLFF. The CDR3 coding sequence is TGTGCCAGCAGCCAAGATCGGGATGGCGGCGAAAAACTGTTTTTT.

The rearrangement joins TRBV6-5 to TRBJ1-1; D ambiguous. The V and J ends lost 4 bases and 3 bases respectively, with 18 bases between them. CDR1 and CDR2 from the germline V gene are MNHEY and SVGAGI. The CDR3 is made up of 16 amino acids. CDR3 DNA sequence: TGTGCCAGCAGTTCTTTTTTGGGCGGGGAGGACACTGAAGCTTTCTTT. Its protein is CASSSFLGGEDTEAFF.

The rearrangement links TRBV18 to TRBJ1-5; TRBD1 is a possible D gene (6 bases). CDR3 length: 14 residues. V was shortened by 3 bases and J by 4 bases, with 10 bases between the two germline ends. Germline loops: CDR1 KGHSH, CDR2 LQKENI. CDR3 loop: CASSPDSLNQPQHF. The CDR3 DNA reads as TGTGCCAGCTCACCGGACAGCCTTAATCAGCCCCAGCATTTT. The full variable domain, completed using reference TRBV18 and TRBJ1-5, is NAGVMQNPRHLVRRRGQEARLRCSPMKGHSHVYWYRQLPEEGLKFMVYLQKENIIDESGMPKERFSAEFPKEGPSILRIQQVVRGDSAAYFCASSPDSLNQPQHFGDGTRLSIL.

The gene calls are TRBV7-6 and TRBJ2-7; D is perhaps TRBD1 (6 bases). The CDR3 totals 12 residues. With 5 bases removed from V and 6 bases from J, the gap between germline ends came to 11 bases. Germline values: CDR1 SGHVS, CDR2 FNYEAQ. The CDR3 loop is CASSAARGEQYF. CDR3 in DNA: TGTGCCAGCAGCGCCGCCAGGGGCGAGCAGTACTTC.

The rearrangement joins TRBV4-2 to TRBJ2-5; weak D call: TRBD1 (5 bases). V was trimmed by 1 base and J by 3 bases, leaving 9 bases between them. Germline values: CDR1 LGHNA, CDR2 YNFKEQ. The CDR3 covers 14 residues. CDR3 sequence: CASSQAGPKETQYF. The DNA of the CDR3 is TGTGCCAGCAGCCAAGCAGGGCCGAAAGAGACCCAGTACTTC.